The TCR beta chain under discussion was sequenced for a study of blood T cell repertoires in COVID-19. On the study more broadly: Researchers got acute and convalescent COVID-19 samples from the United States, Italy and Spain. From T cells, B-cell-depleted T cells, or PBMCs came the material, which was cDNA or gDNA.

CDR3 size: 16 residues. Germline V gene sequence: CDR1 SGHTA, CDR2 FQGNSA. Trimming stripped 5 bases from V and 5 bases from J, with 20 bases between. This clone was counted a single time. In the original workflow: Estimation of nucleated cell counts relied on the amplification of reference gene primers. Assay: immunoSEQ multiplex PCR; the TCRdb copy retains only in-frame clones and omits some. From that table come the V and J calls and clone size; the DNA was used to work out D and trimming. The repertoire consists of some 100,000 clones, with 88% occurring once and the leading ten covering approximately 4.8%.

The chain joins TRBV7-2 to TRBJ2-3, with a tentative D call TRBD1 (5 bases). The sample comprised peripheral blood. The TCR originated in a woman aged 80 or older with active COVID-19. The CDR3: CASSVSSGRGQDTQYF. The CDR3 DNA sequence: TGTGCCAGCAGCGTATCCTCGGGTAGGGGTCAAGATACGCAGTATTTT. Filled out from reference TRBV7-2 and TRBJ2-3, the complete variable domain reads GAGVSQSPSNKVTEKGKDVELRCDPISGHTALYWYRQSLGQGLEFLIYFQGNSAPDKSGLPSDRFSAERTGGSVSTLTIQRTQQEDSAVYLCASSVSSGRGQDTQYFGPGTRLTVL.